This T cell receptor (beta chain) derives from a study of T cells in Graves' hyperthyroidism and ophthalmopathy. Study outcomes and limitations: Median prediction lead before ophthalmopathy onset was 5 to 7 months with the model.

A word on this clonotype: Its cognate antigen is unknown.

The CDR3 regions of TCR beta were amplified from RNA transcripts. The TCR CDR3 first-round RT-PCR relied on the HTBI primer set. TCRdb fed the multiplex PCR reads into MiXCR, producing one record per CDR3 protein. The sample carries about 500,000 distinct CDR3 sequences, 16% recorded once. V shed 3 bases and J shed 0 bases, with 8 bases lying between them. This CDR3 is 14 amino acids long. Germline V gene sequence: CDR1 KGHDR, CDR2 SFDVKD. The chain joins TRBV24-1 to TRBJ2-7; either TRBD1 or TRBD2 may fit D (6 bases each). The receptor was derived from a woman younger than 45 with Graves' ophthalmopathy. The specimen sequenced was blood. The CDR3, as DNA: TGTGCCACCAGTGATACGGGGGCCTCCTACGAGCAGTACTTC. This codes for CATSDTGASYEQYF.